This TCR beta chain was obtained from a study of control samples from healthy donors and cancer patients. The protocol was immunoSEQ multiplex PCR, while the TCRdb copy is restricted to in-frame clones and leaves out a portion. The table shows fewer than 200,000 clones, with roughly 95% occurring only once. Germline-derived CDR1 and CDR2 are MDHEN and SYDVKM. The CDR3 loop spans 13 amino acids. Between the trimmed V and J ends, which lost 3 bases and 4 bases, there was a span of 9 bases. The V call is TRBV28, the J call TRBJ1-2; D is uncertain. The sequence was collected from a woman aged 30 to 39 in good health. Sequenced input: blood. The CDR3 loop is CASSLTAVYGYTF. CDR3 in DNA: TGTGCCAGCAGTTTGACGGCAGTCTATGGCTACACCTTC.